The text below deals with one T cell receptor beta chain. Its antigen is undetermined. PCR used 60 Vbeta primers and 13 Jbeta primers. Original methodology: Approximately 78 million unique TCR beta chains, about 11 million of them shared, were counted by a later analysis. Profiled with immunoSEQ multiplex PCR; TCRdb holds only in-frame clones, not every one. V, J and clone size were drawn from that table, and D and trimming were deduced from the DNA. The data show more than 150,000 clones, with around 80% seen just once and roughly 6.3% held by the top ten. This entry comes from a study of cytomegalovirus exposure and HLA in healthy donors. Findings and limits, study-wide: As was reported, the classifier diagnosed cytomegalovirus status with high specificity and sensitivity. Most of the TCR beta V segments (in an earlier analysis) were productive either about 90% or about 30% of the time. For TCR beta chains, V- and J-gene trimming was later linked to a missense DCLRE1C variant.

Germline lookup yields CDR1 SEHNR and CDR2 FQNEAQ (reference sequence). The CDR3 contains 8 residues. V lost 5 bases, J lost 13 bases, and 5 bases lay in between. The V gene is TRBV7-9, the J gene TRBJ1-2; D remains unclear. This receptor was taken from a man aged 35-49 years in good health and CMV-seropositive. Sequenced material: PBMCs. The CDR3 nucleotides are TGTGCCAGCAGCGAACTCACCTTC. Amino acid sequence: CASSELTF.